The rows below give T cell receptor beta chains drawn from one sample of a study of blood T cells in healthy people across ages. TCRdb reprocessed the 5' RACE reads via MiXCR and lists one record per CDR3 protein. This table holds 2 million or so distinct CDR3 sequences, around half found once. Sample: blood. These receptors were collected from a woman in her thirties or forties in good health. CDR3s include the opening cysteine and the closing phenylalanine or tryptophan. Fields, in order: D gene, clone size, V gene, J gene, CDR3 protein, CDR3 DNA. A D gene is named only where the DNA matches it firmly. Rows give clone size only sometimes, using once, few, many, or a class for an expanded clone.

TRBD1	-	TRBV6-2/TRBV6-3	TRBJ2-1	CASRSRQGAYNEQFF	TGTGCCAGCAGATCCAGACAGGGGGCGTACAATGAGCAGTTCTTC
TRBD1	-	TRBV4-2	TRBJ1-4	CASSLSEQGAGEKLFF	TGTGCCAGCAGCCTGAGTGAACAGGGGGCAGGGGAAAAACTGTTTTTT
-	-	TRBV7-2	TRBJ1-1	CASSIRRTEAFF	TGTGCCAGCAGCATCCGGCGGACTGAAGCTTTCTTT
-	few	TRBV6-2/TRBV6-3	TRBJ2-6	CASSYLGRANVLTF	TGTGCCAGCAGTTACTTAGGGAGGGCCAACGTCCTGACTTTC
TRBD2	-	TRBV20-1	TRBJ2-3	CSAHLGLRTDTQYF	TGCAGTGCTCATCTGGGACTACGCACAGATACGCAGTATTTT
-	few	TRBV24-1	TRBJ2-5	CATSDPGPQETQYF	TGTGCCACCAGTGATCCCGGGCCACAAGAGACCCAGTACTTC
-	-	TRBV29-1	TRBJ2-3	CSVEAGDKFRTDAQYF	TGCAGCGTTGAAGCGGGAGACAAATTCCGCACAGATGCGCAGTATTTT
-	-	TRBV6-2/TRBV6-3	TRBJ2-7	CATQPSADSGEQYF	TGTGCCACTCAGCCGAGCGCTGATTCGGGAGAGCAGTACTTC
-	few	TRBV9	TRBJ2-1	CASSVQVGGEYNEQFF	TGTGCCAGCAGCGTACAGGTAGGAGGGGAGTACAATGAGCAGTTCTTC
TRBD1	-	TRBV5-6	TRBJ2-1	CASSPTGSEQFF	TGTGCCAGCAGCCCGACAGGGAGTGAGCAGTTCTTC
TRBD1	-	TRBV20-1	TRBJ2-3	CSARGNGGDRGRTDTQYF	TGCAGTGCTAGAGGGAACGGTGGGGACAGGGGGCGCACAGATACGCAGTATTTT
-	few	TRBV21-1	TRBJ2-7	CASLKGPYEQYF	TGTGCCAGCTTAAAGGGCCCCTACGAGCAGTACTTC
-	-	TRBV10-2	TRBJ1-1	CASMGGNTEAFF	TGCGCCAGCATGGGAGGGAACACTGAAGCTTTCTTT
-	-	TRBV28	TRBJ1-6	CASTGAGGTSSPLHF	TGTGCCAGCACCGGGGCGGGGGGCACGAGTTCACCCCTCCACTTT
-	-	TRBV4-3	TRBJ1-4	CASRLHRTPEEKLFF	TGCGCCAGCAGGCTACACAGGACACCAGAAGAAAAACTGTTTTTT
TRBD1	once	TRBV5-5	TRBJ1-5	CASSPGQVPNQPQHF	TGTGCCAGCAGTCCAGGACAGGTCCCCAATCAGCCCCAGCATTTT
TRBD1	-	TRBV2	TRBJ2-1	CASSVGRQGSYEQFF	TGTGCCAGCAGCGTGGGTCGACAGGGTAGCTATGAGCAGTTCTTC
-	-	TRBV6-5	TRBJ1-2	CASSYPSGRGGYTF	TGTGCCAGCAGTTACCCGTCCGGGCGTGGGGGCTACACCTTC
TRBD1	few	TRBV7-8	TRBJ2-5	CASSLGGTGDQETQYF	TGTGCCAGCAGCTTAGGCGGGACAGGGGACCAAGAGACCCAGTACTTC
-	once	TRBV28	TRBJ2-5	CASSLVRIDNEQYF	TGTGCCAGCAGTTTAGTGAGGATAGACAATGAGCAGTACTTC
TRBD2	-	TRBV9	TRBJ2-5	CASSVDVSGGQETQYF	TGTGCCAGCAGCGTAGACGTTAGCGGGGGCCAAGAGACCCAGTACTTC
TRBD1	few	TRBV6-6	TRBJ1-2	CASSYPTGGYYGYTF	TGTGCCAGCAGTTACCCGACAGGGGGTTACTATGGCTACACCTTC
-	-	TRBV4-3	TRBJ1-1	CASSQEVRSNTEAFF	TGCGCCAGCAGCCAAGAGGTCAGGTCGAACACTGAAGCTTTCTTT
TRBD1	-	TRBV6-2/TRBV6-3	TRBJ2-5	CASNRGFETQYF	TGTGCCAGCAACAGGGGATTCGAGACCCAGTACTTC
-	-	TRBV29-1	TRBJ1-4	CSVEGGQGREKLFF	TGCAGCGTTGAAGGTGGGCAGGGCCGGGAAAAACTGTTTTTT
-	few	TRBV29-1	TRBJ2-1	CSVAHRVRGVWPYNEQFF	TGCAGCGTTGCTCACAGGGTACGCGGGGTCTGGCCCTACAATGAGCAGTTCTTC
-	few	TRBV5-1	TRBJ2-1	CASSKDATYNEQFF	TGCGCCAGCAGCAAGGACGCGACCTACAATGAGCAGTTCTTC
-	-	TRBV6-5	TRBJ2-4	CASSYSRILAKNIQYF	TGTGCCAGCAGTTACTCCCGGATACTAGCCAAAAACATTCAGTACTTC
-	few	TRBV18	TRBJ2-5	CATTRTQETQYF	TGTGCCACAACGCGGACCCAAGAGACCCAGTACTTC
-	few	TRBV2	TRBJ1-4	CASRADTGPGIEFF	TGTGCCAGCAGGGCGGATACAGGTCCCGGGATTGAGTTTTTT
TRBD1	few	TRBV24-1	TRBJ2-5	CATKDRVETQYF	TGTGCCACCAAGGACAGGGTAGAGACCCAGTACTTC
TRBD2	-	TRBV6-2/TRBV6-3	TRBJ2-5	CASRRPGLAVQEIQYF	TGTGCCAGCAGAAGACCGGGACTAGCGGTTCAAGAGATCCAGTACTTC
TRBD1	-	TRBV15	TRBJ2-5	CATSERQGGGKETQYF	TGTGCCACCAGCGAGAGACAGGGGGGAGGAAAAGAGACCCAGTACTTC
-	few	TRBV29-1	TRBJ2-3	CSVNLANSTDTQYF	TGCAGCGTTAACCTAGCTAATAGCACAGATACGCAGTATTTT
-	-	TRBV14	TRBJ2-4	CASSAGGAGDIQYF	TGTGCCAGCAGCGCAGGGGGCGCGGGGGACATTCAGTACTTC
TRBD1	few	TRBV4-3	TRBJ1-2	CASSQVPPGQENYGYTF	TGCGCCAGCAGCCAAGTTCCGCCGGGACAGGAAAACTATGGCTACACCTTC
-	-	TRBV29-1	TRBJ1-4	CSVFANEKLFF	TGCAGCGTCTTCGCCAATGAAAAACTGTTTTTT
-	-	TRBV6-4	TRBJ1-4	CASSDFNEKLFF	TGTGCCAGCAGTGACTTTAATGAAAAACTGTTTTTT
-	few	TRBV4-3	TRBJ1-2	CASSPSSGLGYTF	TGCGCCAGCAGCCCATCATCGGGGCTGGGCTACACCTTC
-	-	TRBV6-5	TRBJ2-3	CASRDHNTDTQYF	TGTGCCAGCCGGGACCACAACACGGATACGCAGTATTTT
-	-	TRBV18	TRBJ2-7	CASSPYTGRAIYEQYF	TGTGCCAGCTCACCATACACGGGCAGGGCCATCTACGAGCAGTACTTC
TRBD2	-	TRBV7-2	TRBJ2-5	CASSRILAGQETQYF	TGTGCCAGCAGCCGCATACTAGCGGGGCAAGAGACCCAGTACTTC
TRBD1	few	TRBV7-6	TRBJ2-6	CASSRPTGSGANVLTF	TGTGCCAGCAGCCGACCGACAGGGTCTGGGGCCAACGTCCTGACTTTC
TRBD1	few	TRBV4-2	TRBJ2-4	CASSQKGQIVTKNIQYF	TGTGCCAGCAGCCAAAAGGGACAGATCGTGACCAAAAACATTCAGTACTTC
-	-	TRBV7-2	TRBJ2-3	CASSLGGQSPPDTQYF	TGTGCCAGCAGCTTAGGCGGACAGTCCCCCCCAGATACGCAGTATTTT
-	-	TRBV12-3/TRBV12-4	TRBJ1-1	CASSFRVSYEAFF	TGTGCCAGCAGTTTCAGGGTTTCCTATGAAGCTTTCTTT
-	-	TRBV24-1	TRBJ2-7	CATSDLPRRTVSYEQYF	TGTGCCACTAGTGATTTGCCCAGACGGACAGTCTCCTACGAGCAGTACTTC